These 27 T cell receptor beta chains originate from one sample sequenced in a study of cytomegalovirus exposure and HLA in healthy donors (dated by TCRdb to the late 2010s). The library was generated by the immunoSEQ multiplex PCR assay. TCRdb obtained this table from immuneACCESS and retained in-frame rearrangements with V and J assigned. These tables miss some clones; where compared with another copy, unresolved V genes account for less than half of the shortfall, and the remainder is unexplained. Present in this sample are hundreds of thousands of clones, 75% to 90% of which were seen just once. Roughly 0.82% of the sample is held by the ten biggest clonotypes. Input material: PBMCs. The receptors shown here come from a woman under 30 in good health and CMV-seronegative.

CDR3: CASSPGTPITYEQYF. The CDR3, as DNA: TGTGCCAGCAGTCCCGGGACACCAATAACTTACGAGCAGTACTTC. This chain links TRBV7-9 with TRBJ2-7, with a weak D call TRBD1 (6 bases). V was trimmed by 6 bases and J by 4 bases, leaving 19 bases between them. The CDR3 has 15 amino acids. In germline, CDR1 is SEHNR, CDR2 FQNEAQ (reference sequence).

This clone has a handful of counts. This chain links TRBV10-3 with TRBJ1-2, with 7 bases that match TRBD1. The V gene's germline CDR1 is ENHRY and CDR2 SYGVKD. With V trimmed by 4 bases and J by 6 bases, 5 bases remained unmatched. This CDR3 has 13 residues. The CDR3 protein is CAISASGGDGYTF. In DNA form, the CDR3 reads TGTGCCATCAGTGCTTCAGGGGGAGATGGCTACACCTTC.

This clone has just a few counts. CDR3 region: CAWSRGQGGLDGELFF. The CDR3 region has the DNA TGTGCCTGGAGTCGGGGACAGGGAGGGTTGGACGGGGAGCTGTTTTTT. The chain is built from TRBV30 and TRBJ2-2, with TRBD1 matching 9 bases. CDR1 is GTSNPN, CDR2 SVGIG, per germline (reference sequence). CDR3 length equals 16 residues. V lost 2 bases to trimming and J lost 7 bases; unmatched junction nucleotides: 11.

The CDR3 DNA follows: TGTGCCAGCAGCTTGCTAGACGTGAAAAACACTGAAGCTTTCTTT. Encoded protein: CASSLLDVKNTEAFF. The chain carries TRBV5-4 and TRBJ1-1; D not resolved. CDR3 length: 15 amino acids. The V end was cut by 1 base, the J end by 2 bases, with 12 bases between. Germline assignment: CDR1 SGHNT and CDR2 YYREEE (reference sequence).

The chain couples TRBV9 to TRBJ2-5; D not resolved. Germline V CDR1 and CDR2: SGDLS, YYNGEE. Trimming took 3 bases from V and 4 from J, leaving 13 bases between them. CDR3 length equals 14 residues. CDR3 nucleotide sequence: TGTGCCAGCAGCGGGCGTGGGCTCGGAGAGACCCAGTACTTC. Translation gives CASSGRGLGETQYF. The entire variable domain, with the rest obtained from reference TRBV9 and TRBJ2-5, is as follows: DSGVTQTPKHLITATGQRVTLRCSPRSGDLSVYWYQQSLDQGLQFLIQYYNGEERAKGNILERFSAQQFPDLHSELNLSSLELGDSALYFCASSGRGLGETQYFGPGTRLLVL.

This sequence joins TRBV11-2 and TRBJ2-7; D is unresolved. V was pared by 0 bases and J by 6 bases, with 12 bases between. CDR1 SGHAT and CDR2 FQNNGV come from the germline V gene. The CDR3 covers 14 residues. CDR3 in amino acids: CASSLDAPSGEQYF. The CDR3 DNA sequence: TGTGCCAGCAGCTTAGATGCCCCCTCGGGCGAGCAGTACTTC.

The V gene is TRBV2, the J gene TRBJ2-3; 7 nucleotides align to TRBD1. Trimming cost V 2 bases and J 5 bases; bases outside gene matches: 7. CDR1 is SNHLY and CDR2 is FYNNEI in the germline V gene. The CDR3 has 15 residues. CDR3 protein: CASSEHDRVGDTQYF. DNA for the CDR3: TGTGCCAGCAGTGAACATGACAGGGTGGGAGATACGCAGTATTTT.

This rearrangement joins TRBV6-1 to TRBJ2-7; a weak D match, TRBD1 (6 bases). This CDR3 spans 15 amino acids. The germline V gene has CDR1 MNHNS and CDR2 SASEGT. Trimming cost V 2 bases and J 0 bases, with 11 bases left between them. The CDR3: CASSEHDRSSYEQYF. The CDR3, as DNA: TGTGCCAGCAGTGAACATGACAGGAGCTCCTACGAGCAGTACTTC.

The CDR3 DNA reads as TGTGCCAGCAGCTCCGCAGGGGCAAGGGATGAAAAACTGTTTTTT. It codes for CASSSAGARDEKLFF. V and J are TRBV7-8 and TRBJ1-4; D is possibly TRBD1 (6 bases). The germline V gene has CDR1 SGHVS and CDR2 FQNEAQ. This CDR3 is built from 15 residues. Trimming removed 4 bases from V and 6 bases from J, with 15 bases in between.

This clone showed up just a few times. This rearrangement joins TRBV2 to TRBJ2-7; no clear D gene. The CDR3 runs to 16 residues. Deletions cut 3 bases from V and 7 bases from J, with 22 bases between. The V gene's germline CDR1 is SNHLY and CDR2 FYNNEI. The CDR3 is CASSDGAASYVEEQYF. The CDR3 DNA sequence: TGTGCCAGCAGTGATGGTGCGGCTAGTTATGTAGAAGAGCAGTACTTC.

J is TRBJ1-3 and V is TRBV11-2; D not certain. V shed 5 bases and J shed 2 bases, with 10 bases lying between them. Per the germline V gene, CDR1 is SGHAT and CDR2 is FQNNGV. The CDR3 has 14 residues. The CDR3 nucleotides read TGTGCCAGCAGCCCGGCGGGTACTGGAAACACCATATATTTT. It yields the protein CASSPAGTGNTIYF.

This clone turned up a few times. The chain carries TRBV28 and TRBJ2-2; 7 positions match TRBD2. This CDR3 comprises 14 residues. Germline CDR1 MDHEN, CDR2 SYDVKM. After removal of 4 bases from V and 2 bases from J, the junction contained 1 base not matched to a gene. CDR3 protein: CASSWDYNTGELFF. CDR3 nucleotide sequence: TGTGCCAGCAGTTGGGACTATAACACCGGGGAGCTGTTTTTT.

This clone appeared a single time. The chain carries TRBV11-2 and TRBJ2-2; 8 bases fit TRBD2. Looked up from germline, CDR1 is SGHAT and CDR2 is FQNNGV. The V gene end was trimmed by 2 bases and the J gene end by 7 bases; junction bases not matched to a gene: 6. The CDR3 is 15 amino acids. The CDR3 DNA reads as TGTGCCAGCAGCTTACGAGCGGGAGCGAACGGGGAGCTGTTTTTT. This encodes CASSLRAGANGELFF.

The J gene is TRBJ1-2, the V gene TRBV13, with D perhaps TRBD1 (5 bases). CDR3 length: 14 amino acids. From germline, CDR1 is PRHDT and CDR2 FYEKMQ (reference sequence). V dropped 1 base and J dropped 7 bases, with 13 bases sitting between them. The CDR3 spells CASSLEGSRGGYTF. The DNA for the CDR3 is TGTGCCAGCAGCTTAGAGGGCTCTAGGGGTGGCTACACCTTC.

This chain connects TRBV28 to TRBJ2-1; weak D call: TRBD1 (5 bases). The CDR3 is made up of 15 amino acids. Germline V CDR1 and CDR2: MDHEN, SYDVKM. The V end was cut by 6 bases, the J end by 6 bases, with 18 bases between. In DNA form, the CDR3 reads TGTGCCAGCAGAAGGGGATACGGGCAGGGCAATGAGCAGTTCTTC. This sequence encodes CASRRGYGQGNEQFF.

The DNA of the CDR3 is TGTGCCAGCAGCTTGGGGCCAGGGGCCTACGAGCAGTACTTC. Translating gives CASSLGPGAYEQYF. J is TRBJ2-7 and V is TRBV7-9; D perhaps matches TRBD1 (6 bases). Deletions cut 3 bases from V and 2 bases from J, with 11 bases between. The CDR3 sequence is 14 residues long. Germline V gene lookup returns CDR1 SEHNR and CDR2 FQNEAQ (reference sequence).

The J gene is TRBJ1-3, the V gene TRBV4-2; maybe TRBD1 (5 bases). CDR3 length equals 14 residues. Trimming removed 4 bases from V and 4 bases from J, with 11 bases in between. The germline CDR1 and CDR2 sequences are LGHNA and YNFKEQ. CDR3 region: CASSPPGKGNTIYF. The CDR3 bases are TGTGCCAGCAGCCCGCCAGGGAAAGGAAACACCATATATTTT.

The chain employs TRBV4-2 and TRBJ2-1; 7 bases are shared with TRBD1. Germline-derived CDR1 and CDR2 are LGHNA and YNFKEQ. The ends lost 0 bases at V and 8 bases at J; junction bases unmatched: 7. The CDR3 consists of 15 residues. As DNA, the CDR3 is TGTGCCAGCAGCCAAGAGTCGACAGGGTATGATGAGCAGTTCTTC. Its translation is CASSQESTGYDEQFF.

The chain recombines TRBV6-1 with TRBJ2-2, with a tentative D call TRBD2 (6 bases). In germline, CDR1 is MNHNS, CDR2 SASEGT. V lost 2 bases to trimming and J lost 8 bases, with 15 bases between them. This CDR3 has 15 amino acids. The chain's CDR3 is CASSESEGSGGELFF. As DNA, the CDR3 is TGTGCCAGCAGTGAATCGGAGGGTTCAGGAGGGGAGCTGTTTTTT.

The V gene is TRBV15, the J gene TRBJ2-7; D is unclear. V lost 0 bases and J 5 bases, leaving 8 bases between the germline ends. This CDR3 is built from 13 residues. Germline CDR1 is LNHNV and CDR2 is YYDKDF (reference sequence). The CDR3 region is CATSREEPHEQYF. For the CDR3, the DNA is TGTGCCACCAGCAGAGAAGAGCCCCACGAGCAGTACTTC.

The gene calls are TRBV23-1 and TRBJ2-7; 10 bases agree with TRBD1. TRBV23-1 belongs to the ORF category, with a function that is uncertain. The length of the CDR3 is 14 residues. The J segment lost 6 bases and the V segment lost 8 bases, leaving 10 bases of the junction unmatched. The CDR3 DNA reads as TGCGCCAGCGGGGGACAGGGGATATCCCTCGAGCAGTACTTC. It yields the protein CASGGQGISLEQYF.

The J gene is TRBJ2-7, the V gene TRBV19, with a weak D call TRBD2 (5 bases). Germline loops: CDR1 LNHDA, CDR2 SQIVND (reference sequence). The CDR3 is 14 residues long. Deletions cut 7 bases from V and 0 bases from J, with 13 bases between. The DNA of the CDR3 is TGTGCCAGTAATCGGGGATCAAGCTCCTACGAGCAGTACTTC. It is translated as CASNRGSSSYEQYF.

The chain is built from TRBV4-2 and TRBJ2-7; D is uncertain. CDR3 length: 13 amino acids. Trimming shortened V by 1 base and J by 3 bases, and 7 bases separated the two germline ends. CDR1 is LGHNA, CDR2 YNFKEQ, per germline. CDR3 region: CASSQGSRYEQYF. Written as DNA, the CDR3 is TGTGCCAGCAGCCAAGGAAGCCGCTACGAGCAGTACTTC.

Worth noting for this clone: Other nucleotide sequences in the sample specify the same CDR3. The CDR3 sequence is CASSYSPSSYNEQFF. Written as DNA, the CDR3 is TGTGCCAGCAGTTACTCGCCTAGCTCCTACAATGAGCAGTTCTTC. This sequence joins TRBV6-5 and TRBJ2-1; D is uncertain. CDR3 length equals 15 residues. Per the germline V gene, CDR1 is MNHEY and CDR2 is SVGAGI. The V gene lost 0 bases and the J gene lost 0 bases, with 6 bases spanning the gap.

This sequence joins TRBV13 and TRBJ1-2; D unresolved. This CDR3 comprises 15 residues. Per the germline V gene, CDR1 is PRHDT and CDR2 is FYEKMQ (reference sequence). V lost 4 bases and J 4 bases, leaving 16 bases between the germline ends. CDR3 DNA: TGTGCCAGCAGCTCCGGACGGCGGGCTACCTATGGCTACACCTTC. As protein: CASSSGRRATYGYTF.

The chain combines TRBV27 with TRBJ1-5, with 9 bases matching TRBD1. V shed 3 bases, J shed 1 base, and the junction held 4 bases outside the gene matches. The germline gives CDR1 MNHEY, CDR2 SMNVEV (reference sequence). This CDR3 region has 16 residues. The CDR3: CASSFLTGGSNQPQHF. The CDR3 DNA follows: TGTGCCAGCAGTTTCTTAACAGGGGGCAGCAATCAGCCCCAGCATTTT.

The V and J genes are TRBV27 and TRBJ2-7, with 12 bases matching TRBD2. The V gene's germline CDR1 is MNHEY and CDR2 SMNVEV (reference sequence). J lost 7 bases, V lost 10 bases, and 11 bases had no gene match. This CDR3 is 14 amino acids long. CDR3 protein: CATFGLAGFKEQYF. CDR3 nucleotide sequence: TGTGCCACCTTCGGACTAGCGGGATTCAAGGAGCAGTACTTC.